This TCR beta chain appears in the sequencing data of a study of metastatic and nonmetastatic thyroid tumors. With MiXCR, TCRdb reprocessed the PCR reads. The sample includes about 14,000 clones, approximately 12% of them seen just once. Until they underwent thyroid surgery, no patient had received any treatment. Germline CDR1 reads SGDLS; CDR2 reads YYNGEE. CDR3 length: 15 residues. V lost 0 bases and J 4 bases, leaving 13 bases between the germline ends. This rearrangement joins TRBV9 to TRBJ1-1, with D maybe TRBD1 (6 bases). The sample was blood. This receptor was taken from a female donor with papillary thyroid cancer or a benign thyroid nodule (not recorded which). Some clones in this sample may be carry-over from other donors' samples. CDR3 in DNA: TGTGCCAGCAGCGTAGCTTGGGGGCCTGGCACTGAAGCTTTCTTT. Translating it yields CASSVAWGPGTEAFF. Based on the CDR3 plus reference TRBV9 and TRBJ1-1, the full variable domain is DSGVTQTPKHLITATGQRVTLRCSPRSGDLSVYWYQQSLDQGLQFLIQYYNGEERAKGNILERFSAQQFPDLHSELNLSSLELGDSALYFCASSVAWGPGTEAFFGQGTRLTVV.